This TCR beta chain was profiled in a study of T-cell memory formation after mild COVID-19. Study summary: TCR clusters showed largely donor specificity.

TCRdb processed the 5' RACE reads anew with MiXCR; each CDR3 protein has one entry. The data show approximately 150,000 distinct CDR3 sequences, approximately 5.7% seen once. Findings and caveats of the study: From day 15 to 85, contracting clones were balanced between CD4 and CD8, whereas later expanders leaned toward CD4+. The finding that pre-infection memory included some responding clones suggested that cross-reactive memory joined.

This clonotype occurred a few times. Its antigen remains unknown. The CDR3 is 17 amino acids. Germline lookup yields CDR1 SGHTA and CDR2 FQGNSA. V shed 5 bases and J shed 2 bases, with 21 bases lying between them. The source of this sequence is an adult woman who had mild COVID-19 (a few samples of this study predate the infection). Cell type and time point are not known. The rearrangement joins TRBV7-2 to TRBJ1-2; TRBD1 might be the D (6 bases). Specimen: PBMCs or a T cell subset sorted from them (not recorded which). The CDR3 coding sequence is TGTGCCAGCAGCCCGCCGGGACATCGTATAGCGAACTATGGCTACACCTTC. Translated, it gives CASSPPGHRIANYGYTF.